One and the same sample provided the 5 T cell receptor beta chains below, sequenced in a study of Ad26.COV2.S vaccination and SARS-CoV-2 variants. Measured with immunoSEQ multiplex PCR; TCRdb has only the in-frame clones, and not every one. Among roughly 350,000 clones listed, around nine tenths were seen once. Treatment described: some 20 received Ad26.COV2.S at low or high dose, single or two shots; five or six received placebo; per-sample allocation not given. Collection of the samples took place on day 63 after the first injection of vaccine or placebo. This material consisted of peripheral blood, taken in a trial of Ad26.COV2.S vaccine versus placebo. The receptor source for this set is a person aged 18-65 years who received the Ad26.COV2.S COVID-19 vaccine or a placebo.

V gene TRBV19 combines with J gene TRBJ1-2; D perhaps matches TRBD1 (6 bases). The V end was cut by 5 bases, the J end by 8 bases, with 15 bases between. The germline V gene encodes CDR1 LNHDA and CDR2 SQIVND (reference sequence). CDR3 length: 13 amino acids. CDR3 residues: CASSLGGDRGYTF. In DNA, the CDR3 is TGTGCCAGTAGTCTAGGGGGGGACCGCGGCTACACCTTC.

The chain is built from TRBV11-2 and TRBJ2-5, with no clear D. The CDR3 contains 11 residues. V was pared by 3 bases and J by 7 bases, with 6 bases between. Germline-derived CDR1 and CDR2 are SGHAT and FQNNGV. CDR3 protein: CASSFLGTQYF. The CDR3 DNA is TGTGCCAGCAGCTTCTTGGGGACCCAGTACTTC.

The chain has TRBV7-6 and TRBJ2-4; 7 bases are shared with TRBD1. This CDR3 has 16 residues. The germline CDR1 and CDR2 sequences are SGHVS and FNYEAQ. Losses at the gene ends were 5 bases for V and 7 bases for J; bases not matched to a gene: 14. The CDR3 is CASSPDRDHSWNIQYF. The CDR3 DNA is TGTGCCAGCAGCCCAGACAGGGATCATTCTTGGAACATTCAGTACTTC.

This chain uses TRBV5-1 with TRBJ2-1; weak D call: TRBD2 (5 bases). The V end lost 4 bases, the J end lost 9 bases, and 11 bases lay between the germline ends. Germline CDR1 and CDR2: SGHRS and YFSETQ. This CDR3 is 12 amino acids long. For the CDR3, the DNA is TGCGCCAGCAGCCTGGACTGGGGTGAGCAGTTCTTC. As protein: CASSLDWGEQFF.

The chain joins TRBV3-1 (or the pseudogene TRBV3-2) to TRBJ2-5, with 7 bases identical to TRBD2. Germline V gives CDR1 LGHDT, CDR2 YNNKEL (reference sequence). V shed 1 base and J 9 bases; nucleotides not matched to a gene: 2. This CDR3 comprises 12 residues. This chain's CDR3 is CASSQGGRAQYF. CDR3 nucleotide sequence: TGTGCCAGCAGCCAAGGAGGGAGGGCCCAGTACTTC.